Given below is one T cell receptor beta chain in context. This sample stems from a study of blood T cell repertoires in COVID-19. Study-level information: From the United States, Italy and Spain came samples of acute and convalescent COVID-19.

The CDR3 totals 14 residues. Germline V gives CDR1 MNHEY, CDR2 SVGAGI. V was shortened by 0 bases and J by 4 bases, with 9 bases between the two germline ends. The method was immunoSEQ multiplex PCR; TCRdb's version includes in-frame clones alone and lacks a portion of them. This sample has under 250,000 clones, with approximately 80% found just once. Participants were placed into cohorts based on the clinical history they reported. Sequenced input: PBMCs or T cells enriched from blood (not recorded which). The sequence came from a woman in her forties or fifties with acute COVID-19. This chain uses TRBV6-5 with TRBJ1-1, with a possible D match to TRBD1 (6 bases). The CDR3, as DNA: TGTGCCAGCAGTTACTCAAGGGGGTCCACTGAAGCTTTCTTT. This sequence encodes CASSYSRGSTEAFF.